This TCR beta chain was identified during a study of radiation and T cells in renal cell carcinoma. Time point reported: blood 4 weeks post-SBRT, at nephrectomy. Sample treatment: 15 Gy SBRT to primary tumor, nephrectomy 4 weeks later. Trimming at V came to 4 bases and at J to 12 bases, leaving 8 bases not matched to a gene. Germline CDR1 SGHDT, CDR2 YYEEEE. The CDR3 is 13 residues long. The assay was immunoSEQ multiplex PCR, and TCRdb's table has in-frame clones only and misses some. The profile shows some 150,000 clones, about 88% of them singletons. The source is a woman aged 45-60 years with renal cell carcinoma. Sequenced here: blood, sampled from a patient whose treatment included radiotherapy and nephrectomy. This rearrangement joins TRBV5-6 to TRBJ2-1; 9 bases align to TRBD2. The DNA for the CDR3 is TGTGCCAGCAGCCCTACGTCAGCGGGAGGGCAGTTCTTC. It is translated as CASSPTSAGGQFF. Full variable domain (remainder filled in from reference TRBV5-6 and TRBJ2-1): DAGVTQSPTHLIKTRGQQVTLRCSPKSGHDTVSWYQQALGQGPQFIFQYYEEEERQRGNFPDRFSGHQFPNYSSELNVNALLLGDSALYLCASSPTSAGGQFFGPGTRLTVL.